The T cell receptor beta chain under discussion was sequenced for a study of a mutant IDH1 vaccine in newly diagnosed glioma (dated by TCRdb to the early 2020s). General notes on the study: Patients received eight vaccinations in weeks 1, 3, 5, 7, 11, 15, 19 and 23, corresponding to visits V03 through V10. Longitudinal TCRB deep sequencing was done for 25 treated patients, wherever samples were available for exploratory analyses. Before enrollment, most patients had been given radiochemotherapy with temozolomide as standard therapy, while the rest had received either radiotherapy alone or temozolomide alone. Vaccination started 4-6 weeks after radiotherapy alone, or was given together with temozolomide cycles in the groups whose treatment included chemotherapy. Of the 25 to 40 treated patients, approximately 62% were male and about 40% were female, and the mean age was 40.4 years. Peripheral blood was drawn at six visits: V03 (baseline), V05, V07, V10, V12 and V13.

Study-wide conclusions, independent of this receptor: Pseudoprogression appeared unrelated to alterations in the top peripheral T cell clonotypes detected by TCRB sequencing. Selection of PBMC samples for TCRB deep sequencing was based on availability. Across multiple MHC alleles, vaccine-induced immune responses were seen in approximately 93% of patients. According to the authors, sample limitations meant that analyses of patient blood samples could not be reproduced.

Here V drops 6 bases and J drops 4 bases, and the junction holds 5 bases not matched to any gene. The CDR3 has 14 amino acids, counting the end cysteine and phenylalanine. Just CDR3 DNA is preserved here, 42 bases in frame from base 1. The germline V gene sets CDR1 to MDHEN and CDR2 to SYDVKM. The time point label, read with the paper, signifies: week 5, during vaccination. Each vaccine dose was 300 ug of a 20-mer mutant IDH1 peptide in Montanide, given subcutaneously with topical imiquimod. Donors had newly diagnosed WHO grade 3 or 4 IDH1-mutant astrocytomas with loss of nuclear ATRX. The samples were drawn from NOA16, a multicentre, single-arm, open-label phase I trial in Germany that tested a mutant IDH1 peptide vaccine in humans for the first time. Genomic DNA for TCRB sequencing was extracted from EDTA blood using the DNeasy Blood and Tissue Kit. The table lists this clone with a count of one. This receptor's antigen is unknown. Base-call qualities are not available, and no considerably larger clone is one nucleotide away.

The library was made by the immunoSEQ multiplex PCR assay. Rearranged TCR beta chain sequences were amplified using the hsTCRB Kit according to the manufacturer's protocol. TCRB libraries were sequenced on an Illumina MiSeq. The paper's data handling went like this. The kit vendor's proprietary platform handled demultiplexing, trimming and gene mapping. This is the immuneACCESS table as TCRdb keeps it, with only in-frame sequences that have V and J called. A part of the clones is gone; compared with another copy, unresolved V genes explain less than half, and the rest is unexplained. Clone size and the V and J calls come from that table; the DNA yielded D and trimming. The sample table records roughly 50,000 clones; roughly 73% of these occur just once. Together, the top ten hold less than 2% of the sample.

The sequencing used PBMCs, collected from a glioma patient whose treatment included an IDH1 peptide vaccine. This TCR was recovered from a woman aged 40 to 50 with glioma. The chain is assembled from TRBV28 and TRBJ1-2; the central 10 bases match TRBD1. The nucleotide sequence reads TGTGCCAGCAGGACCGGGACAGGGGTCTATGGCTACACCTTC. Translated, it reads CASRTGTGVYGYTF.